This T cell receptor beta chain comes out of a study of Ad26.COV2.S vaccination and SARS-CoV-2 variants. Study context: Into the muscle, Ad26.COV2.S was dosed once or twice, 56 days apart. Broader study findings: Overall T cell responses may have been underestimated by the analyses of TCR breadth and depth. A substantial breadth of spike-specific CD8+ and CD4+ T cell responses after vaccination has been reported.

The table came from immunoSEQ multiplex PCR; TCRdb's copy has only in-frame clones and leaves some out. The data hold more than 250,000 clones, with around 87% observed a single time. As for treatment: some 20 received Ad26.COV2.S at low or high dose, single or two shots; five or six received placebo; per-sample allocation not given. The study sampled participants on day 63 after the first vaccine or placebo injection. Wuhan-strain SARS-CoV-2 spike was expressed by the Ad26 vector that made up the vaccine. About this clone itself: Its matching antigen is unknown.

This CDR3 spans 15 amino acids. V was trimmed by 4 bases and J by 5 bases, leaving 17 bases between them. CDR1 KGHSH and CDR2 LQKENI come from the germline V gene. This specimen consisted of peripheral blood, obtained in a trial of Ad26.COV2.S vaccine versus placebo. This sequence was found in a person between 18 and 60 years old who received the Ad26.COV2.S COVID-19 vaccine or a placebo. The chain combines TRBV18 with TRBJ2-5; a weak D match, TRBD2 (6 bases). The CDR3 nucleotides read TGTGCCAGCTCACTAACCATTGGGGGGTCGGAGACCCAGTACTTC. Protein product: CASSLTIGGSETQYF.